This T cell receptor beta chain was sequenced during a study of shared clonotypes between healthy human individuals (dated by TCRdb to about 2020). With regard to the full study: The cohort comprised a couple of women and a few men aged 18 to 49 years. To estimate repertoire size and how much clonotypes are shared between individuals, the study performed deep sequencing of blood TCR repertoires from about 5 healthy adults. To increase sequencing depth and limit assay-specific biases, different laboratories used diverse techniques to prepare libraries and sequence TCR repertoires. Each donor's leukapheresis produced roughly between roughly 0.9 and 9 billion PBMCs. For each donor, three plates each were used for CD4 naive and CD4 memory, two plates were used for CD8 naive, and one plate was used for CD8 memory. Findings and caveats that apply to the study as a whole: When four donors were compared, the shared fraction of clonotypes was around 5% for naive CD4, less than 4% for naive CD8, roughly 2.5% for memory CD4, and about 0.36% for memory CD8. Because the study included only a small number of donors, the genetic and exposure-history diversity represented was limited. Even with the large sequencing depth, rarefaction of the sorted-subset datasets indicated that sequencing was incomplete. Pairwise subsampling led to the expectation that sequencing depth would affect the degree of clonotype sharing among donors. Compared with non-shared clonotypes, clonotypes shared by all four sorted-subset donors had higher generation probabilities. Sampling was restricted to blood, and TCR repertoires in tissues likely differ from the TCR repertoires found in blood. Naive subsets generally had larger estimated clonotype richness than memory subsets did.

Based on the germline V gene, the CDR1 and CDR2 sequences are SGHTA and FQGNSA. Ends trimmed: V by 10 bases, J by 5 bases; bases unmatched to a gene: 15. Reading from cysteine to phenylalanine, the CDR3 counts 15 amino acids. The kept DNA is CDR3 alone, 45 bases in frame from the first base. CD8 naive samples were CD45RO-negative cells positively selected for CCR7, giving a CD45RA+CCR7+ population that excluded TemRA cells. Donors were healthy HIV-negative adults with no recently reported acute infections or vaccinations. Only Caucasian adults living in Nashville, Tennessee, USA were represented among the donors. Blood was collected by leukapheresis, and PBMCs were isolated by Ficoll-Histopaque density gradient centrifugation and then cryopreserved in liquid nitrogen vapor phase. Purity and quantity of every magnetically sorted T cell population were checked by analytical flow cytometry. Each sorted fraction had its genomic DNA isolated and then quantified by UV absorbance on a Nanodrop 2000c.

As concerns this clone: What antigen it recognizes has not been identified. No much larger clone exists at a distance of one base, and base qualities are not known.

Using the deep immunoSEQ assay, multiplex PCR amplified TCR CDR3 regions from genomic DNA. For each cell subset, the extracted genomic DNA was distributed evenly across all wells of several immunoSEQ 96-well plates, and each plate served as one replicate. For sorted subsets, each replicate PCR was loaded with 200 ng genomic DNA, equivalent to about 30,000 T cell genomes. Purified libraries were quantified with a Qubit 3.0 fluorometer, sized on a Bioanalyzer 2100, and re-quantified with the KAPA Library Quantification kit. Every immunoSEQ 96-well plate was sequenced on a separate single-read 150-cycle Illumina NextSeq 550 flow cell. The original methods were these. The immunoSEQ output contained only junctional sequences without quality scores, so filtering could not match that applied to full-length reads. Sequences were annotated with PyIR, a Python wrapper for IgBLAST v1.9, and V/J genes and CDR3 were assigned using IMGT germline references. Reads were filtered out if the reads had weak V/J assignments (E-value above 1e-6), no CDR3, stop codons, out-of-frame junctions, or ambiguous translated residues. V3J clonotypes were defined by identical inferred V gene, J gene, and CDR3 amino acid sequence. To compute the percentage overlap between repertoires, the number of shared unique clonotypes was divided by the size of the smaller repertoire. RTK rarefaction, the Chao1 estimator, and Recon v2.1 estimates of unobserved clonotypes were used to assess repertoire richness. OLGA was used to compute generation probabilities for all TCRbeta clonotypes that the gDNA method yielded from a handful of donors. In TCRdb, the immuneACCESS table is reduced to in-frame sequences with V and J assigned. These tables do not hold every clone; where another copy was compared, an unresolved V gene accounts for under half, and the others remain unexplained. That table furnishes V, J and clone size, whereas the DNA furnished D and trimming. The sample table contains about 820,000 clones; only one count was recorded for 92% of them. Nearly 25% of the sample comes from the top ten.

This TCR was sampled from a man aged 25-45 years in good health. The rearrangement combines TRBV7-2 with TRBJ2-5; the central 8 bases match TRBD2. Sequenced sample: naive CD8+ T cells sorted from blood. The meaning of the sample's cell subset or site label: CD45RA+CCR7+. The sequenced DNA is TGTGCCACCTTCGATGGGGGCGGGAGGCGGGAGACCCAGTACTTC. Its translation is CATFDGGGRRETQYF.